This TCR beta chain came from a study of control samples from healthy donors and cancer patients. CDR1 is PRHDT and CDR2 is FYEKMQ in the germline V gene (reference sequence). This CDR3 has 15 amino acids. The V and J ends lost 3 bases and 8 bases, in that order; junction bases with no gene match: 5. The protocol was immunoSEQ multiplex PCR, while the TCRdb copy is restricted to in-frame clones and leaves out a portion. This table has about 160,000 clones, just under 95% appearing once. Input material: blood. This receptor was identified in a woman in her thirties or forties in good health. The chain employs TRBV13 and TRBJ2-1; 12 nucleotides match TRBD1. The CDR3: CASSFRDRGPYEQFF. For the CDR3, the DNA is TGTGCCAGCAGCTTCCGGGACAGGGGGCCTTATGAGCAGTTCTTC. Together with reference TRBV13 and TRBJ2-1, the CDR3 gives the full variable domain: AAGVIQSPRHLIKEKRETATLKCYPIPRHDTVYWYQQGPGQDPQFLISFYEKMQSDKGSIPDRFSAQQFSDYHSELNMSSLELGDSALYFCASSFRDRGPYEQFFGPGTRLTVL.